Listed below are T cell receptor beta chains from one sample, sequenced in a study of vaccination effects on CD4 cells after COVID-19. Some clones are missing from TCRdb's copy, which holds only in-frame ones; the method was immunoSEQ multiplex PCR. The table has about 22,000 clones, around 80% seen once. What these receptors recognize is not known. The sample here was CD4+ T cells from PBMCs cultured with HCoV-NL63 spike peptides, taken before COVID-19 vaccination. These receptors originate from a human donor who received a COVID-19 vaccine. CDR3s include the opening cysteine and the closing phenylalanine or tryptophan. The D gene is left open where the match is weak. Some rows mark clone size as missing; the rest say once, few, many or name a class of expanded clone.

clone size | D gene | J gene | V gene | CDR3 DNA | CDR3 protein
- | - | TRBJ2-1 | TRBV29-1 | TGCAGCGTTGAAGGGGACACCCTAATCAACTACAATGAGCAGTTCTTC | CSVEGDTLINYNEQFF
- | - | TRBJ1-5 | TRBV2 | TGTGCCAGCAGTGAAGAGCGGGGAACAGGAAGAAAGCAGATAGTCGGGGATCAGCCCCAGCATTTT | CASSEERGTGRKQIVGDQPQHF
- | - | TRBJ1-1 | TRBV10-3 | TGTGCCATCAGGCCAGTTGAGAACACTGAAGCTTTCTTT | CAIRPVENTEAFF
- | TRBD2 | TRBJ2-1 | TRBV10-3 | TGTGCCATCAAGAGCGGGACTAGCGGCTACAATGAGCAGTTCTTC | CAIKSGTSGYNEQFF
- | - | TRBJ2-7 | TRBV4-1 | TGCGCCAGCAGCCAAGATCCCGGCAGGGACTACGAGCAGTACTTC | CASSQDPGRDYEQYF
- | - | TRBJ2-1 | TRBV20-1 | TGCAGCGCCTCCTCCTACAATGAGCAGTTCTTC | CSASSYNEQFF
- | - | TRBJ2-1 | TRBV3-1/TRBV3-2 | TGTGCCAGCAGCCAAGTCTACTCCTACAATGAGCAGTTCTTC | CASSQVYSYNEQFF
- | - | TRBJ1-1 | TRBV7-3 | TGTGCCAGCAGCTTTTCCCCCCTAAGACAGACCATGAACACTGAAGCTTTCTTT | CASSFSPLRQTMNTEAFF
few | TRBD1 | TRBJ1-4 | TRBV7-9 | TGTGCCAGCAGCGCCAGGACAGGGGGTGAAAAACTGTTTTTT | CASSARTGGEKLFF
- | - | TRBJ2-5 | TRBV6-6 | TGTGCCAGCGGTGACAGGTTTGAGAGAGAGACCCAGTACTTC | CASGDRFERETQYF
- | - | TRBJ2-1 | TRBV4-2 | TGTGCCAGCAGCCAAGGACCCAACCAGGGTGAGCAGTTCTTC | CASSQGPNQGEQFF
- | TRBD2 | TRBJ2-7 | TRBV15 | TGTGCCACCAGCAGAGACCAGCGGGGGACCTACGAGCAGTACTTC | CATSRDQRGTYEQYF
- | TRBD1 | TRBJ2-7 | TRBV5-4 | TGTGCCAGCAGCCCGGGGGGTACAGGGGGCTTCTACGAGCAGTACTTC | CASSPGGTGGFYEQYF
- | - | TRBJ2-4 | TRBV5-5 | TGTGCCAGCAGCTTGCCCGGGGGGCCCGGTGCCAAAAACATTCAGTACTTC | CASSLPGGPGAKNIQYF
- | - | TRBJ2-7 | TRBV4-1 | TGCGCCAGCAGCCCAGGAGTCCAGACCTACGAGCAGTACTTC | CASSPGVQTYEQYF
once | - | TRBJ1-2 | TRBV15 | TGTGCCACCAGCAGAGGAGGGGCTTGGGGCTACACCTTC | CATSRGGAWGYTF
- | - | TRBJ2-1 | TRBV7-9 | TGTGCCAGCAGCTTAGGGGTCACAGTTTCCTACAATGAGCAGTTCTTC | CASSLGVTVSYNEQFF
- | - | TRBJ2-1 | TRBV27 | TGTGCCAGCAGTTTTACGTACAATGAGCAGTTCTTC | CASSFTYNEQFF
- | TRBD2 | TRBJ2-1 | TRBV6-5 | TGTGCCAGCAGTCGCATAGCGGGAGTTCGTGCTGAGCAGTTCTTC | CASSRIAGVRAEQFF
- | TRBD1 | TRBJ2-7 | TRBV27 | TGTGCCAGCAGTTCCCTCGGGACAGGGGGCTACGAGCAGTACTTC | CASSSLGTGGYEQYF
- | - | TRBJ1-3 | TRBV2 | TGTGCCAGCAGTGAAGGTCGGACAGTAGAAAACACCATATATTTT | CASSEGRTVENTIYF
- | TRBD1 | TRBJ2-2 | TRBV6-5 | TGTGCCAGCAGGGTGACAGGGGGCGACACCGGGGAGCTGTTTTTT | CASRVTGGDTGELFF
- | TRBD2 | TRBJ2-3 | TRBV4-3 | TGCGCCAGCAGCCAAGCGGGGGGGCCCGCAGATACGCAGTATTTT | CASSQAGGPADTQYF
- | - | TRBJ2-5 | TRBV3-1/TRBV3-2 | TGTGCCAGCGGGGTAGCCCAAGAGACCCAGTACTTC | CASGVAQETQYF
- | TRBD2 | TRBJ2-1 | TRBV9 | TGTGCCAGCAGGAGGGGAAGCGGGAGGTACAATGAGCAGTTCTTC | CASRRGSGRYNEQFF
- | - | TRBJ2-5 | TRBV1 | TGCACCAGCAGCCAAGGACTAGCGGGGCTTCAAGAGACCCAGTACTTC | CTSSQGLAGLQETQYF
- | - | TRBJ2-3 | TRBV5-6 | TGTGCCAGCGGGAAACGGGATCCCACAGATACGCAGTATTTT | CASGKRDPTDTQYF